Sequencing of this TCR beta chain was carried out in a study of PD-L1 blockade in urothelial cancer. Study information: About 85% of the 29 patients were men with bladder-origin urothelial cancer. Between 0 and 3 chemotherapy regimens preceded treatment for each patient. It was at 3 weeks (second dose) and 6 weeks after treatment start that blood was analyzed. Each blood sample yielded a median of about 150,000 T cells.

The CDR3 has 10 residues. CDR1 SQVTM and CDR2 ANQGSEA come from the germline V gene. Between the trimmed V and J ends, which lost 5 bases and 4 bases, there was a span of 4 bases. The assay was immunoSEQ multiplex PCR, and TCRdb's table has in-frame clones only and misses some. The table shows more than 65,000 clones, with about nine tenths occurring only once. This clone was counted only a few times. Material: PBMCs, obtained around atezolizumab (anti-PD-L1) treatment. The chain is built from TRBV29-1 and TRBJ2-3; D is uncertain. This receptor was obtained from a woman in her sixties or seventies with urothelial cancer. The CDR3 region has the DNA TGCAGCGTTTACTCAGATACGCAGTATTTT. This encodes CSVYSDTQYF.